Below, 25 T cell receptor beta chains from the same sample are listed, as sequenced in a study of blood T cell repertoires in COVID-19. Assay: immunoSEQ multiplex PCR; the TCRdb copy retains only in-frame clones and omits some. The table shows 130,000 to 150,000 clones, with approximately 85% occurring only once. The sample comprised peripheral blood. The receptor set was obtained from a woman aged 55-69 years with COVID-19, enrolled during active disease.

The rearrangement uses TRBV7-6 and TRBJ1-5, with D possibly being TRBD1 (6 bases). Germline V gene data show CDR1 as SGHVS and CDR2 as FNYEAQ. Trimming cost V 7 bases and J 1 base, with 23 bases left between them. The CDR3 runs 18 residues. In DNA, the CDR3 is TGTGCCAGCACCCCCTACCCATCAGGGGCAGGGAGCAATCAGCCCCAGCATTTT. Translation gives CASTPYPSGAGSNQPQHF.

Points on this clone: Other DNA sequences in this specimen translate into the identical CDR3. V gene TRBV19 combines with J gene TRBJ2-2; 7 bases line up with TRBD1. The germline gives CDR1 LNHDA, CDR2 SQIVND (reference sequence). The CDR3 spans 14 residues. The J segment lost 3 bases and the V segment lost 9 bases, leaving 7 bases of the junction unmatched. CDR3 in amino acids: CASRRQGDTGELFF. DNA for the CDR3: TGTGCCAGCCGTAGACAGGGTGACACCGGGGAGCTGTTTTTT.

This clone was picked up a small number of times. V gene TRBV3-1 (or the pseudogene TRBV3-2) combines with J gene TRBJ1-3, with TRBD1 as a possible D gene (5 bases). The V end was cut by 0 bases, the J end by 3 bases, with 9 bases between. CDR1 and CDR2 from the germline V gene are LGHDT and YNNKEL (reference sequence). The CDR3 is 15 residues long. CDR3 DNA sequence: TGTGCCAGCAGCCAAGATGTCGACAGTGGAAACACCATATATTTT. Residues: CASSQDVDSGNTIYF.

This CDR3 reads CASSVEGGGTGESYEQYF. The CDR3 DNA reads as TGTGCCAGCAGCGTAGAGGGAGGGGGGACAGGTGAATCGTACGAGCAGTACTTC. This chain joins TRBV9 and TRBJ2-7, with D maybe TRBD1 (8 bases). The CDR3 covers 18 residues. The germline V gene encodes CDR1 SGDLS and CDR2 YYNGEE. V lost 0 bases and J 4 bases, leaving 23 bases between the germline ends.

The chain employs TRBV2 and TRBJ2-1; TRBD2 matches 9 bases. CDR3 size: 12 residues. Germline CDR1 SNHLY, CDR2 FYNNEI. Trimming took 7 bases from V and 12 from J; bases not matched to a gene: 7. CDR3 sequence reads: CASKLAGAAQFF. DNA of the CDR3: TGTGCCAGCAAGTTAGCGGGGGCCGCGCAGTTCTTC. Drawing the rest from reference TRBV2 and TRBJ2-1, the complete variable domain is EPEVTQTPSHQVTQMGQEVILRCVPISNHLYFYWYRQILGQKVEFLVSFYNNEISEKSEIFDDQFSVERPDGSNFTLKIRSTKLEDSAMYFCASKLAGAAQFFGPGTRLTVL.

The V and J genes are TRBV7-9 and TRBJ1-1; D ambiguous. The CDR3 totals 10 residues. The V gene lost 8 bases and the J gene lost 6 bases, with 7 bases spanning the gap. Germline V gene data show CDR1 as SEHNR and CDR2 as FQNEAQ (reference sequence). Here the CDR3 reads CASSRAEAFF. Here the CDR3 DNA reads TGTGCCAGCTCAAGAGCTGAAGCTTTCTTT.

The sample holds a few counts of this clone. The rearrangement links TRBV12-3 or TRBV12-4 to TRBJ1-5; D gene ambiguous. The CDR3 length is 13 residues. Trimming pared 6 bases from V and 3 bases from J, leaving 9 bases between. The CDR3 spells CASRVGVNQPQHF. In DNA form, the CDR3 reads TGTGCCAGCAGGGTCGGTGTCAATCAGCCCCAGCATTTT.

The genes are TRBV27 and TRBJ2-3; 10 nucleotides agree with TRBD2. Germline CDR1 reads MNHEY; CDR2 reads SMNVEV (reference sequence). This CDR3 contains 13 residues. The V segment lost 8 bases and the J segment 5 bases; nucleotides outside the gene matches: 4. In DNA form, the CDR3 reads TGTGCCAGCTTACCTAGCGGGGGAGATACGCAGTATTTT. The encoded protein is CASLPSGGDTQYF.

The chain recombines TRBV7-6 with TRBJ2-3, with 8 bases identical to TRBD2. The ends lost 4 bases at V and 2 bases at J; junction bases unmatched: 5. Germline CDR1 reads SGHVS; CDR2 reads FNYEAQ. The CDR3 runs 15 residues. The CDR3 spells CASSSTGGLTDTQYF. CDR3 DNA sequence: TGTGCCAGCAGCTCGACGGGGGGGCTCACAGATACGCAGTATTTT.

The chain recombines TRBV30 with TRBJ1-5, with D unresolved. This CDR3 has 13 amino acids. Germline CDR1 reads GTSNPN; CDR2 reads SVGIG (reference sequence). The V gene lost 0 bases and the J gene lost 2 bases, with 5 bases spanning the gap. In DNA, the CDR3 is TGTGCCTGGAGTGTAGCCGGCAATCAGCCCCAGCATTTT. It translates to CAWSVAGNQPQHF.

This chain connects TRBV7-3 to TRBJ2-2; unclear D gene. CDR3 length: 15 residues. The germline gives CDR1 SGHTA, CDR2 FQGTGA. Trimming shortened V by 4 bases and J by 4 bases, and 13 bases separated the two germline ends. CDR3 sequence (DNA): TGTGCCAGCAGCTCCCCCCTAGGCGGCACCGGGGAGCTGTTTTTT. Amino acids: CASSSPLGGTGELFF.

The rearrangement uses TRBV4-2 and TRBJ1-1; D is undetermined. This CDR3 contains 17 residues. Germline CDR1 is LGHNA and CDR2 is YNFKEQ. V lost 3 bases to trimming and J lost 3 bases, with 20 bases between them. Here the CDR3 DNA reads TGTGCCAGCAGCCACCTTCCACTGTCCGGGAGGGACACTGAAGCTTTCTTT. Protein: CASSHLPLSGRDTEAFF.

The gene calls are TRBV11-3 and TRBJ1-1, with 7 bases lining up with TRBD1. Per the germline V gene, CDR1 is SGHNT and CDR2 is YENEEA. The CDR3 spans 13 residues. J lost 2 bases, V lost 8 bases, and 5 bases had no gene match. For the CDR3, the DNA is TGTGCCAGCGCGACAGGGATAAACACTGAAGCTTTCTTT. It codes for CASATGINTEAFF.

The chain combines TRBV5-1 with TRBJ2-3; D might be TRBD2 (7 bases). Germline loops: CDR1 SGHRS, CDR2 YFSETQ. The CDR3 is made up of 14 amino acids. Trimming shortened V by 4 bases and J by 3 bases, and 12 bases separated the two germline ends. As DNA, the CDR3 is TGCGCCAGCAGCAAGGGGGGGCCAACAGATACGCAGTATTTT. Protein: CASSKGGPTDTQYF.

With regard to this clone: The junction shows a germline mismatch at one end, possibly a read error. V and J are TRBV27 and TRBJ2-7; 7 nucleotides match TRBD1. The CDR3 has 13 residues. Germline loops: CDR1 MNHEY, CDR2 SMNVEV (reference sequence). As DNA, the CDR3 is TGTGCCAGCAGTTTGGGACAGACGGGTGAGCAGTACTTT. Translating gives CASSLGQTGEQYF.

The chain carries TRBV10-1 and TRBJ2-2, with 10 nucleotides matching TRBD1. Germline V gene sequence: CDR1 WNHNN, CDR2 SYGVQD (reference sequence). The CDR3 contains 13 residues. J gave up 5 bases and V 6 bases, and 0 bases lay outside the gene matches. CDR3 residues: CASRDRGTGELFF. DNA for the CDR3: TGCGCCAGCAGGGACAGGGGGACCGGGGAGCTGTTTTTT.

The V call is TRBV29-1, the J call TRBJ2-2, with TRBD1 identical over 9 bases. CDR1 and CDR2 (germline): SQVTM, ANQGSEA. With 6 bases clipped from V and 0 bases from J, the junction kept 8 bases outside the gene matches. The length of the CDR3 is 16 residues. CDR3 region: CSVGGGTGTNTGELFF. CDR3 in DNA: TGCAGCGTAGGAGGGGGGACAGGGACGAACACCGGGGAGCTGTTTTTT.

This chain joins TRBV21-1 and TRBJ2-7; the DNA was not compared with TRBD1, the D call given in the table. TRBV21-1 is marked as a pseudogene. This CDR3 comprises 16 residues. The CDR3 region is CASSKVRCAGVYEQYF. CDR3 DNA sequence: TGTGCCAGCAGCAAAGTACGGTGTGCAGGGGTCTACGAGCAGTACTTC.

V gene TRBV2 combines with J gene TRBJ2-5; 11 nucleotides align to TRBD2. The CDR3 totals 16 residues. Unmatched junction bases numbered 8, after V lost 4 bases and J lost 4 bases. CDR1 SNHLY and CDR2 FYNNEI come from the germline V gene. The CDR3: CASSVYSGGAAETQYF. DNA for the CDR3: TGTGCCAGCAGTGTGTATAGCGGGGGGGCGGCAGAGACCCAGTACTTC.

V gene TRBV6-2 or TRBV6-3 combines with J gene TRBJ2-7; the D gene is possibly TRBD2 (5 bases). CDR3 length: 14 residues. Germline CDR1 is MNHEY and CDR2 is SVGEGT. Trimming removed 5 bases at V and 2 bases at J, with 13 bases between. The CDR3 sequence: CASSPQGGTYEQYF. As DNA, the CDR3 is TGTGCCAGCAGTCCCCAAGGAGGAACCTACGAGCAGTACTTC.

This clone was seen a few times. The V call is TRBV6-1, the J call TRBJ2-1, with TRBD1 as a possible D gene (5 bases). Looked up from germline, CDR1 is MNHNS and CDR2 is SASEGT. Trimming stripped 2 bases from V and 12 bases from J, with 14 bases between. The CDR3 length is 13 residues. CDR3 sequence reads: CASSESQGLWQFF. CDR3 coding DNA: TGTGCCAGCAGTGAATCTCAGGGCCTTTGGCAGTTCTTC.

This clone came up a few times. This sequence joins TRBV5-1 and TRBJ2-5; D perhaps matches TRBD1 (5 bases). This CDR3 is 15 amino acids long. The ends were cut back, 0 bases at V and 2 bases at J, with 11 bases in the middle. Germline V CDR1 and CDR2: SGHRS, YFSETQ. CDR3 coding DNA: TGCGCCAGCAGCTTGGGGGGCATGGGGCAAGAGACCCAGTACTTC. Its protein product is CASSLGGMGQETQYF.

This chain uses TRBV5-1 with TRBJ2-5; 9 nucleotides align to TRBD1. The CDR3 contains 12 residues. Losses at the gene ends were 7 bases for V and 2 bases for J; bases not matched to a gene: 0. Germline V lookup: CDR1 SGHRS, CDR2 YFSETQ. The CDR3 is CASGQGQETQYF. In DNA, the CDR3 is TGCGCCAGCGGACAGGGGCAAGAGACCCAGTACTTC.

A single count supports this clone. CDR3 sequence (DNA): TGTGCCAGCAGCCAAGTGGAGAGGACTAGGATGGTTCAAGAGACCCAGTACTTC. Its protein is CASSQVERTRMVQETQYF. This chain connects TRBV3-1 (or the pseudogene TRBV3-2) to TRBJ2-5, with TRBD2 matching over 7 bases. V gave up 1 base and J gave up 2 bases; unmatched junction bases: 13. Germline V lookup: CDR1 LGHDT, CDR2 YNNKEL (reference sequence). This CDR3 has 18 amino acids.

The rearrangement uses TRBV10-3 and TRBJ1-1; 7 bases line up with TRBD1. Looked up from germline, CDR1 is ENHRY and CDR2 is SYGVKD. CDR3 length: 14 amino acids. The junction had 9 bases not matched to a gene; V was cut back by 10 bases and J by 1 base. CDR3 in amino acids: CATRGGPGNTEAFF. The DNA for the CDR3 is TGTGCCACCCGAGGGGGCCCGGGGAACACTGAAGCTTTCTTT.